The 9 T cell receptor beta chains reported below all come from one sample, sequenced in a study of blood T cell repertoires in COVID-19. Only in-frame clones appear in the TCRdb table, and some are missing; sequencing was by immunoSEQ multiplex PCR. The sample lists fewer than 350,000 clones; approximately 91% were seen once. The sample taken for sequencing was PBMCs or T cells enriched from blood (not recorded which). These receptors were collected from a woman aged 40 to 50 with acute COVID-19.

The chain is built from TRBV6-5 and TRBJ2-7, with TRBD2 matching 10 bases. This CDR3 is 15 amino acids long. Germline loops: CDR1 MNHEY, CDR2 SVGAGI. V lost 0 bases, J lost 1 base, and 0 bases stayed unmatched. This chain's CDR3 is CASSYSLAGSYEQYF. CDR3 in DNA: TGTGCCAGCAGTTACTCACTAGCGGGGTCCTACGAGCAGTACTTC.

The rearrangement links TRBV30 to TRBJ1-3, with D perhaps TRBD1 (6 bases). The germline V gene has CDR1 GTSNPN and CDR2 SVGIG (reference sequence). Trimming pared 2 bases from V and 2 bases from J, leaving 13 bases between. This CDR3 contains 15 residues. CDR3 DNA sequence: TGTGCCTGGAGTCAAAATACAGGGACTGGAAACACCATATATTTT. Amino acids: CAWSQNTGTGNTIYF.

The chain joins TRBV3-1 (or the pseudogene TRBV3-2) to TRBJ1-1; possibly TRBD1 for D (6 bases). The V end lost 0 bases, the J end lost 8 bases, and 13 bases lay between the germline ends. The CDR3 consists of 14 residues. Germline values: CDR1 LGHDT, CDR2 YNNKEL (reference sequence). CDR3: CASSQDLRGVEAFF. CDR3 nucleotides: TGTGCCAGCAGCCAAGATCTCAGGGGAGTGGAAGCTTTCTTT.

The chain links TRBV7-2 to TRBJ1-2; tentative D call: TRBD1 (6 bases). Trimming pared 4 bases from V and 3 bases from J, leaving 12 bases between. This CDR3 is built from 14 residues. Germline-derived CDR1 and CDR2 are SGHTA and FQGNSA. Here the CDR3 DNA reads TGTGCCAGCAGCTATTCGGGACAAGACTATGGCTACACCTTC. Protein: CASSYSGQDYGYTF.

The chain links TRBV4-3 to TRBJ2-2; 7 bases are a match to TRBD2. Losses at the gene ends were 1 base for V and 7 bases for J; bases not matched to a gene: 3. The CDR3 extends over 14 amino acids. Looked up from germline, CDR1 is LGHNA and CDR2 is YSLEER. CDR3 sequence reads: CASSQAREGGELFF. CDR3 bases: TGCGCCAGCAGCCAAGCCAGGGAGGGCGGGGAGCTGTTTTTT.

CDR3 in DNA: TGTGCCAGCAGGTCGGGAGGGGGTAGTGAGCAGTTCTTC. Protein sequence: CASRSGGGSEQFF. The chain carries TRBV12-3 or TRBV12-4 and TRBJ2-1; 8 bases agree with TRBD2. CDR3 size: 13 residues. The ends lost 6 bases at V and 9 bases at J; junction bases unmatched: 7.

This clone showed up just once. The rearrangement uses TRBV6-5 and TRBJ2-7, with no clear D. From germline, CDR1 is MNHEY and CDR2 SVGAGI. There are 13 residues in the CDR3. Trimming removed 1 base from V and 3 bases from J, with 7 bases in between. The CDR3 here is CASSYYRDYEQYF. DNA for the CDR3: TGTGCCAGCAGTTACTACAGAGACTACGAGCAGTACTTC.

The CDR3 loop is CAIHTGTANYGYTF. As DNA, the CDR3 is TGTGCCATTCACACAGGGACAGCGAACTATGGCTACACCTTC. The V and J genes are TRBV10-3 and TRBJ1-2; 7 nucleotides match TRBD1. With 9 bases clipped from V and 2 bases from J, the junction kept 9 bases outside the gene matches. Per the germline V gene, CDR1 is ENHRY and CDR2 is SYGVKD. The CDR3 is 14 amino acids.

The DNA for the CDR3 is TGTGCCACCAAGAACAGGGCGGACACTGAAGCTTTCTTT. The encoded protein is CATKNRADTEAFF. This chain connects TRBV7-3 to TRBJ1-1, with D possibly TRBD1 on 6 matching bases. In germline, CDR1 is SGHTA, CDR2 FQGTGA. The CDR3 is 13 amino acids. Trimming stripped 10 bases from V and 3 bases from J, with 15 bases between.